One sample yielded the 24 T cell receptor beta chains listed below, sequenced in a study of blood T cell repertoires in COVID-19. The method was immunoSEQ multiplex PCR; TCRdb's version includes in-frame clones alone and lacks a portion of them. In the table there are a few hundred thousand clones, around 78% of which are singletons. Sequencing used peripheral blood. These TCRs come from a man in his 60s who had recovered from COVID-19.

This clone was seen once. Other DNA variants within this sample encode the same CDR3. The rearrangement uses TRBV15 and TRBJ1-1; D not resolved. Germline V lookup: CDR1 LNHNV, CDR2 YYDKDF (reference sequence). The CDR3 runs to 14 residues. Trimming shortened V by 0 bases and J by 2 bases, and 7 bases separated the two germline ends. This chain's CDR3 is CATSRDGRNTEAFF. CDR3 coding DNA: TGTGCCACCAGCAGAGACGGGAGAAACACTGAAGCTTTCTTT.

The CDR3: CASSLDRGYGETQYF. The CDR3, as DNA: TGTGCCAGCAGCTTAGATAGGGGGTACGGAGAGACCCAGTACTTC. The rearrangement uses TRBV11-2 and TRBJ2-5, with a tentative D call TRBD1 (6 bases). The CDR3 contains 15 residues. Trimming took 0 bases from V and 4 from J, leaving 12 bases between them. Per the germline V gene, CDR1 is SGHAT and CDR2 is FQNNGV. The whole variable domain, filled in from reference TRBV11-2 and TRBJ2-5, reads EAGVAQSPRYKIIEKRQSVAFWCNPISGHATLYWYQQILGQGPKLLIQFQNNGVVDDSQLPKDRFSAERLKGVDSTLKIQPAKLEDSAVYLCASSLDRGYGETQYFGPGTRLLVL.

In this sample, this clone turned up once. This chain joins TRBV2 and TRBJ2-3; 14 nucleotides line up with TRBD2. After removal of 5 bases from V and 3 bases from J, the junction contained 1 base not matched to a gene. Germline CDR1 is SNHLY and CDR2 is FYNNEI. The CDR3 extends over 15 amino acids. The CDR3: CASSRTSGRTDTQYF. CDR3 nucleotide sequence: TGTGCCAGCAGTCGGACTAGCGGGAGGACAGATACGCAGTATTTT. The full variable domain, in which reference TRBV2 and TRBJ2-3 provide the parts outside the CDR3, is EPEVTQTPSHQVTQMGQEVILRCVPISNHLYFYWYRQILGQKVEFLVSFYNNEISEKSEIFDDQFSVERPDGSNFTLKIRSTKLEDSAMYFCASSRTSGRTDTQYFGPGTRLTVL.

V gene TRBV11-2 combines with J gene TRBJ2-7; 7 positions match TRBD1. The CDR3 totals 15 residues. Trimming at V came to 3 bases and at J to 3 bases, leaving 8 bases not matched to a gene. CDR1 SGHAT and CDR2 FQNNGV come from the germline V gene. CDR3 sequence reads: CASSFTRDRVYEQYF. As DNA, the CDR3 is TGTGCCAGCAGCTTTACCCGGGACAGAGTCTACGAGCAGTACTTC.

This clone was observed a single time. V gene TRBV6-5 combines with J gene TRBJ1-4; D is ambiguous. This CDR3 is built from 15 residues. Germline lookup yields CDR1 MNHEY and CDR2 SVGAGI. The V end was cut by 9 bases, the J end by 6 bases, with 20 bases between. As DNA, the CDR3 is TGTGCCAGTATGACGGAGAGGAAGCTTTATGAAAAACTGTTTTTT. Translated: CASMTERKLYEKLFF.

The chain employs TRBV6-1 and TRBJ1-4, with D hard to call. The CDR3 extends over 14 amino acids. V lost 3 bases and J 0 bases, leaving 5 bases between the germline ends. Per the germline V gene, CDR1 is MNHNS and CDR2 is SASEGT. This chain's CDR3 is CASSEGATNEKLFF. CDR3 DNA sequence: TGTGCCAGCAGTGAGGGAGCAACTAATGAAAAACTGTTTTTT.

The CDR3 is CASSELSGGRAKNIQYF. The DNA of the CDR3 is TGTGCCAGCAGTGAGCTGTCAGGGGGACGGGCCAAAAACATTCAGTACTTC. The chain combines TRBV6-1 with TRBJ2-4; 7 nucleotides agree with TRBD1. The CDR3 is made up of 17 amino acids. Germline V gene sequence: CDR1 MNHNS, CDR2 SASEGT. The trim removed 3 bases at V and 1 base at J, leaving 9 bases unmatched.

V usage is TRBV28 and J usage is TRBJ1-3; no firm D call. The CDR3 sequence is 13 residues long. Trimming shortened V by 6 bases and J by 5 bases, and 11 bases separated the two germline ends. Germline V gene data show CDR1 as MDHEN and CDR2 as SYDVKM. DNA for the CDR3: TGTGCCAGCAGCGGGAGTATCCGAAACACCATATATTTT. Its protein product is CASSGSIRNTIYF.

This clone is a singleton in its sample. This chain connects TRBV7-2 to TRBJ2-7, with D perhaps matching TRBD2 (6 bases). The CDR3 is 13 amino acids. V gave up 1 base and J gave up 6 bases, with 10 bases separating them. CDR1 is SGHTA and CDR2 is FQGNSA in the germline V gene. CDR3 region: CASSLGGVAEQYF. The DNA for the CDR3 is TGTGCCAGCAGCTTAGGCGGGGTCGCCGAGCAGTACTTC. Together with reference TRBV7-2 and TRBJ2-7, the CDR3 gives the full variable domain: GAGVSQSPSNKVTEKGKDVELRCDPISGHTALYWYRQSLGQGLEFLIYFQGNSAPDKSGLPSDRFSAERTGGSVSTLTIQRTQQEDSAVYLCASSLGGVAEQYFGPGTRLTVT.

This chain links TRBV18 with TRBJ1-2, with 8 nucleotides matching TRBD1. The germline gives CDR1 KGHSH, CDR2 LQKENI. V was pared by 3 bases and J by 4 bases, with 1 base of the junction left unmatched. The CDR3 has 13 residues. CDR3 loop: CASSPDRAYGYTF. The CDR3 coding sequence is TGTGCCAGCTCACCGGACAGGGCCTATGGCTACACCTTC. The variable domain in full, with the rest retrieved from reference TRBV18 and TRBJ1-2, is NAGVMQNPRHLVRRRGQEARLRCSPMKGHSHVYWYRQLPEEGLKFMVYLQKENIIDESGMPKERFSAEFPKEGPSILRIQQVVRGDSAAYFCASSPDRAYGYTFGSGTRLTVV.

This clone has only one observation. The chain employs TRBV30 and TRBJ1-2; 7 bases fit TRBD1. The V gene end was trimmed by 4 bases and the J gene end by 7 bases; junction bases not matched to a gene: 9. The CDR3 consists of 13 residues. Per germline, CDR1 GTSNPN and CDR2 SVGIG (reference sequence). The CDR3 here is CAWTPTGQLGYTF. The CDR3 DNA follows: TGTGCCTGGACCCCGACGGGACAGCTTGGCTACACCTTC. Drawing the rest from reference TRBV30 and TRBJ1-2, the complete variable domain is SQTIHQWPATLVQPVGSPLSLECTVEGTSNPNLYWYRQAAGRGLQLLFYSVGIGQISSEVPQNLSASRPQDRQFILSSKKLLLSDSGFYLCAWTPTGQLGYTFGSGTRLTVV.

J is TRBJ1-3 and V is TRBV28, with D hard to call. Germline lookup yields CDR1 MDHEN and CDR2 SYDVKM. Trimming took 8 bases from V and 2 from J, leaving 7 bases between them. The CDR3 length is 12 residues. CDR3 loop: CASGFPGNTIYF. In DNA, the CDR3 is TGTGCCAGCGGCTTTCCTGGAAACACCATATATTTT.

J is TRBJ2-3 and V is TRBV19, with TRBD1 as a possible D gene (6 bases). The V gene's germline CDR1 is LNHDA and CDR2 SQIVND (reference sequence). This CDR3 is built from 15 residues. V was shortened by 5 bases and J by 4 bases, with 16 bases between the two germline ends. CDR3 in amino acids: CASSGRGEGPDTQYF. In nucleotides, the CDR3 is TGTGCCAGTAGTGGCAGGGGCGAAGGTCCAGATACGCAGTATTTT.

The sample holds one count of this clone. The chain uses TRBV7-2 and TRBJ2-1, with 12 positions matching TRBD2. The length of the CDR3 is 16 residues. Germline V gene data show CDR1 as SGHTA and CDR2 as FQGNSA. Unmatched junction bases numbered 13, after V lost 6 bases and J lost 10 bases. CDR3 loop: CASRPAGLAGITEQFF. CDR3 coding DNA: TGTGCCAGCAGACCAGCAGGACTAGCGGGAATAACCGAGCAGTTCTTC.

The rearrangement uses TRBV5-6 and TRBJ2-5; tentative D call: TRBD2 (5 bases). CDR1 is SGHDT, CDR2 YYEEEE, per germline. The V end lost 3 bases, the J end lost 7 bases, and 25 bases lay between the germline ends. The CDR3 sequence is 17 residues long. Here the CDR3 DNA reads TGTGCCAGCAGCTCTTCGGGGAGTCAGGTCCCAAGAGGGACCCAGTACTTC. As protein: CASSSSGSQVPRGTQYF.

J is TRBJ2-5 and V is TRBV7-2; 8 bases are a match to TRBD1. Germline assignment: CDR1 SGHTA and CDR2 FQGNSA. The CDR3 runs 14 residues. J gave up 4 bases and V 4 bases, and 5 bases lay outside the gene matches. This CDR3 is CASSSGDRRETQYF. The CDR3 DNA follows: TGTGCCAGCAGCTCAGGGGACAGGCGAGAGACCCAGTACTTC.

This chain joins TRBV19 and TRBJ2-3; 14 bases match TRBD2. This CDR3 is built from 18 residues. Germline V gives CDR1 LNHDA, CDR2 SQIVND (reference sequence). Losses at the gene ends were 6 bases for V and 0 bases for J; bases not matched to a gene: 8. The CDR3 loop is CASRPSTSGGASTDTQYF. For the CDR3, the DNA is TGTGCCAGTAGGCCCTCGACTAGCGGGGGGGCTAGCACAGATACGCAGTATTTT.

The chain recombines TRBV14 with TRBJ1-4; D unresolved. This CDR3 is 12 amino acids long. Germline V gene sequence: CDR1 SGHDN, CDR2 FVKESK. V lost 4 bases, J lost 14 bases, and 14 bases lay in between. The CDR3 region is CASSPQGPRLFF. The CDR3 bases are TGTGCCAGCAGCCCACAAGGTCCTAGGCTGTTTTTT.

This chain uses TRBV12-3 or TRBV12-4 with TRBJ2-3; D is ambiguous. V lost 5 bases and J lost 3, with 9 bases in between. There are 13 residues in the CDR3. The DNA of the CDR3 is TGTGCCAGCAGTCCCCTGCGAACAGATACGCAGTATTTT. Translated, it gives CASSPLRTDTQYF.

This sequence joins TRBV9 and TRBJ2-2; 8 bases line up with TRBD2. This CDR3 contains 16 residues. Germline loops: CDR1 SGDLS, CDR2 YYNGEE. With 1 base clipped from V and 1 base from J, the junction kept 3 bases outside the gene matches. The CDR3 bases are TGTGCCAGCAGCGTAAGTCTAGCGGGGAACACCGGGGAGCTGTTTTTT. As protein: CASSVSLAGNTGELFF.

The V gene is TRBV7-9, the J gene TRBJ2-5, with 8 bases fitting TRBD2. V shed 1 base, J shed 1 base, and the junction held 8 bases outside the gene matches. Per germline, CDR1 SEHNR and CDR2 FQNEAQ (reference sequence). The CDR3 sequence is 17 residues long. DNA of the CDR3: TGTGCCAGCAGCTTAGAGGGCCGAGCGGGGGCCCAAGAGACCCAGTACTTC. Translated, it gives CASSLEGRAGAQETQYF.

The V and J genes are TRBV6-6 and TRBJ2-2, with TRBD2 matching over 7 bases. J was trimmed by 7 bases and V by 2 bases; bases with no gene match: 7. Germline CDR1 MNHNY, CDR2 SVGAGI (reference sequence). The CDR3 extends over 15 amino acids. The CDR3 region is CASSYAGSGNGELFF. For the CDR3, the DNA is TGTGCCAGCAGTTACGCGGGAAGCGGGAACGGGGAGCTGTTTTTT.

The rearrangement links TRBV3-1 (or the pseudogene TRBV3-2) to TRBJ1-3, with 8 bases that match TRBD1. The CDR3 loop spans 17 amino acids. Germline CDR1 is LGHDT and CDR2 is YNNKEL (reference sequence). The junction had 8 bases not matched to a gene; V was cut back by 1 base and J by 3 bases. The chain's CDR3 is CASSQVFRGRVGNTIYF. CDR3 DNA sequence: TGTGCCAGCAGCCAAGTTTTCAGGGGGCGCGTTGGAAACACCATATATTTT.

The chain employs TRBV7-9 and TRBJ2-1; D may be TRBD1 (6 bases). The CDR3 has 13 residues. Trimming took off 5 bases at V and 14 bases at J, with 19 bases between the two ends. In germline, CDR1 is SEHNR, CDR2 FQNEAQ (reference sequence). The CDR3 region is CASSHGQLSSEFF. CDR3 DNA sequence: TGTGCCAGCAGCCACGGACAGCTAAGTTCAGAGTTCTTC.